A single sample is the source of the 9 T cell receptor beta chains below, sequenced in a study of graft-versus-host responses after intestinal transplantation. Antigens of these TCRs are unknown. Generated by immunoSEQ multiplex PCR, the TCRdb table keeps only in-frame clones and is missing some. The data show 60,000 to 90,000 clones, roughly 88% seen once. This specimen consisted of unstimulated CD8+ T cells sorted from spleen or lymph node cells, obtained before intestinal transplant. The receptors stem from a human donor who received an intestinal transplant.

The chain has TRBV29-1 and TRBJ1-5; 7 nucleotides line up with TRBD1. Germline CDR1 reads SQVTM; CDR2 reads ANQGSEA. The CDR3 extends over 14 amino acids. V was clipped by 6 bases and J by 5 bases; unmatched bases: 10. CDR3 sequence: CSVAGQTTDQPQHF. DNA of the CDR3: TGCAGCGTGGCGGGACAGACAACTGATCAGCCCCAGCATTTT. The whole variable domain, remainder taken from reference TRBV29-1 and TRBJ1-5, is SAVISQKPSRDICQRGTSLTIQCQVDSQVTMMFWYRQQPGQSLTLIATANQGSEATYESGFVIDKFPISRPNLTFSTLTVSNMSPEDSSIYLCSVAGQTTDQPQHFGDGTRLSIL.

The chain links TRBV9 to TRBJ2-7, with 9 bases lining up with TRBD2. Germline CDR1 SGDLS, CDR2 YYNGEE. This CDR3 spans 14 amino acids. The V gene end was trimmed by 0 bases and the J gene end by 4 bases; junction bases not matched to a gene: 2. CDR3 in DNA: TGTGCCAGCAGCGTAGGGCTAGCGGGATACGAGCAGTACTTC. This sequence encodes CASSVGLAGYEQYF. Full variable domain (outside the CDR3, taken from reference TRBV9 and TRBJ2-7): DSGVTQTPKHLITATGQRVTLRCSPRSGDLSVYWYQQSLDQGLQFLIQYYNGEERAKGNILERFSAQQFPDLHSELNLSSLELGDSALYFCASSVGLAGYEQYFGPGTRLTVT.

V and J are TRBV5-1 and TRBJ2-1, with D tentatively TRBD2 (6 bases). V was clipped by 0 bases and J by 5 bases, with 12 bases between them. From germline, CDR1 is SGHRS and CDR2 YFSETQ. The CDR3 totals 15 residues. For the CDR3, the DNA is TGCGCCAGCAGCTTGGCCTACAGCGGGCACAATGAGCAGTTCTTC. This codes for CASSLAYSGHNEQFF.

The chain employs TRBV6-6 and TRBJ1-4; D gene unclear. The CDR3 has 15 amino acids. Germline CDR1 and CDR2: MNHNY and SVGAGI (reference sequence). V was shortened by 6 bases and J by 0 bases, with 11 bases between the two germline ends. The CDR3 DNA sequence: TGTGCCAGCAGCCTCACTCAAACAACTAATGAAAAACTGTTTTTT. It encodes CASSLTQTTNEKLFF.

The chain uses TRBV6-1 and TRBJ2-1, with D uncertain. V was pared by 6 bases and J by 0 bases, with 9 bases between. The CDR3 runs 14 residues. Per germline, CDR1 MNHNS and CDR2 SASEGT. The CDR3 DNA is TGTGCCAGCAGACCCACCAGCTCCTACAATGAGCAGTTCTTC. It encodes CASRPTSSYNEQFF.

The chain has TRBV6-5 and TRBJ1-6; TRBD1 matches 11 bases. The CDR3 loop spans 14 amino acids. The germline V gene encodes CDR1 MNHEY and CDR2 SVGAGI. V was clipped by 6 bases and J by 9 bases; unmatched bases: 4. As DNA, the CDR3 is TGTGCCAGCAGGCCCGGGACAGGGGGTTCACCCCTCCACTTT. Protein: CASRPGTGGSPLHF.

The CDR3 region has the DNA TGTGCCAGCAGTTTAGCCTTCACGAGCTCCTACGAGCAGTACTTC. This gives the protein CASSLAFTSSYEQYF. V usage is TRBV27 and J usage is TRBJ2-7; D call uncertain. The CDR3 spans 15 residues. Germline CDR1 reads MNHEY; CDR2 reads SMNVEV (reference sequence). With 2 bases removed from V and 0 bases from J, the gap between germline ends came to 11 bases.

This chain connects TRBV11-2 to TRBJ2-2, with 10 bases lining up with TRBD1. Germline V gene data show CDR1 as SGHAT and CDR2 as FQNNGV. The CDR3 extends over 18 amino acids. The ends lost 0 bases at V and 7 bases at J; junction bases unmatched: 11. The CDR3 reads CASSLDLGTGVFGGELFF. The CDR3 coding sequence is TGTGCCAGCAGCTTAGATCTTGGGACAGGGGTTTTCGGCGGGGAGCTGTTTTTT.

The chain carries TRBV27 and TRBJ1-2, with a possible D match to TRBD1 (6 bases). The CDR3 is 13 amino acids. With 3 bases removed from V and 7 bases from J, the gap between germline ends came to 12 bases. In germline, CDR1 is MNHEY, CDR2 SMNVEV (reference sequence). CDR3 loop: CASSFGQGFGYTF. The DNA for the CDR3 is TGTGCCAGCAGTTTCGGGCAGGGGTTTGGCTACACCTTC.